The next 19 T cell receptor beta chains were all read from a single sample in a study of T cell responses to AZD1222 COVID-19 vaccine. TCRdb keeps only in-frame clones here, not all; method: immunoSEQ multiplex PCR. The sample has over 110,000 clones; about 92% are singletons. Sequenced here: peripheral blood, sampled on day 0 of AZD1222 vaccination. These receptors all stem from an adult in good health.

V gene TRBV18 combines with J gene TRBJ2-5; D could derive from TRBD1 or TRBD2 (5 bases each). The CDR3 is 14 amino acids. Between the trimmed V and J ends, which lost 3 bases and 1 base, there was a span of 9 bases. Germline CDR1 KGHSH, CDR2 LQKENI. CDR3 amino acids: CASSPGESQETQYF. DNA for the CDR3: TGTGCCAGCTCACCGGGGGAGAGCCAAGAGACCCAGTACTTC.

The genes are TRBV5-5 and TRBJ2-1, with D unclear. CDR1 is SGHKS and CDR2 is YYEKEE in the germline V gene (reference sequence). The CDR3 contains 17 residues. Trimming took off 4 bases at V and 7 bases at J, with 24 bases between the two ends. CDR3 amino acids: CASSPPIIRAQLNEQFF. CDR3 coding DNA: TGTGCCAGCAGCCCCCCAATAATTCGGGCTCAGCTTAATGAGCAGTTCTTC.

There are a few counts of this clone. This chain connects TRBV24-1 to TRBJ2-2, with 7 bases that match TRBD1. Looked up from germline, CDR1 is KGHDR and CDR2 is SFDVKD. The length of the CDR3 is 16 residues. V gave up 4 bases and J gave up 4 bases; unmatched junction bases: 8. The DNA of the CDR3 is TGTGCCACCAGTGACCCCGGACAGGACCCCACCGGGGAGCTGTTTTTT. Amino acids: CATSDPGQDPTGELFF.

Only one count was recorded for this clone. V usage is TRBV5-1 and J usage is TRBJ2-7; D is undetermined. Trimming took off 4 bases at V and 5 bases at J, with 10 bases between the two ends. The CDR3 loop spans 12 amino acids. Germline CDR1 is SGHRS and CDR2 is YFSETQ. The CDR3 DNA sequence: TGCGCCAGCAGCCTCGGAGTGCACGAGCAGTACTTC. Encoded protein: CASSLGVHEQYF.

The rearrangement joins TRBV6-1 to TRBJ2-1; 8 bases map to TRBD2. The V gene's germline CDR1 is MNHNS and CDR2 SASEGT. The CDR3 is 17 amino acids. The ends lost 1 base at V and 9 bases at J; junction bases unmatched: 14. The CDR3 loop is CASSEGRGVAGTGEQFF. The CDR3 region has the DNA TGTGCCAGCAGTGAAGGGAGGGGGGTAGCGGGGACGGGTGAGCAGTTCTTC.

This chain uses TRBV10-3 with TRBJ2-7; TRBD2 might be the D (5 bases). V lost 4 bases to trimming and J lost 0 bases, with 13 bases between them. The CDR3 covers 15 residues. Per germline, CDR1 ENHRY and CDR2 SYGVKD. The CDR3 nucleotides are TGTGCCATCAGTGGGGAGATAGCCTCCTCCTACGAGCAGTACTTC. Its translation is CAISGEIASSYEQYF.

This clone was picked up one time. V usage is TRBV4-3 and J usage is TRBJ1-1; D gene ambiguous. V was pared by 4 bases and J by 6 bases, with 15 bases between. This CDR3 contains 14 residues. In germline, CDR1 is LGHNA, CDR2 YSLEER. The CDR3 sequence: CASSPSPALPEAFF. In nucleotides, the CDR3 is TGCGCCAGCAGCCCCTCTCCGGCGCTCCCTGAAGCTTTCTTT.

V usage is TRBV7-2 and J usage is TRBJ2-7; 7 nucleotides line up with TRBD2. Germline V gene lookup returns CDR1 SGHTA and CDR2 FQGNSA. V lost 2 bases, J lost 3 bases, and 4 bases stayed unmatched. This CDR3 region has 14 residues. The CDR3 DNA reads TGTGCCAGCAGCTTAACTGCGGGGGTCTACGAGCAGTACTTC. Translation gives CASSLTAGVYEQYF.

The chain employs TRBV2 and TRBJ2-7; 9 bases map to TRBD1. The ends lost 7 bases at V and 4 bases at J; junction bases unmatched: 11. The CDR3 is 15 amino acids. Per germline, CDR1 SNHLY and CDR2 FYNNEI. CDR3 DNA sequence: TGTGCCAGCAAGCGATTAACAGGGGGCGGTTACGAGCAGTACTTC. It encodes CASKRLTGGGYEQYF.

The chain links TRBV7-9 to TRBJ1-2; no clear D gene. Trimming pared 5 bases from V and 4 bases from J, leaving 14 bases between. Germline CDR1 reads SEHNR; CDR2 reads FQNEAQ (reference sequence). This CDR3 has 14 amino acids. The CDR3 DNA is TGTGCCAGCAGCCTCGAAGGAACCTCCTATGGCTACACCTTC. Translation gives CASSLEGTSYGYTF.

V usage is TRBV4-3 and J usage is TRBJ1-6; perhaps TRBD1 as D (6 bases). V lost 3 bases and J lost 8, with 14 bases in between. The germline CDR1 and CDR2 sequences are LGHNA and YSLEER. This CDR3 is built from 15 residues. CDR3 sequence (DNA): TGCGCCAGCAGCCAGGACAGAGGCCGCGATTCACCCCTCCACTTT. Its protein product is CASSQDRGRDSPLHF.

The J gene is TRBJ2-5, the V gene TRBV19; TRBD2 is a possible D gene (6 bases). This CDR3 comprises 13 residues. V shed 10 bases and J shed 4 bases, with 16 bases lying between them. CDR1 is LNHDA and CDR2 is SQIVND in the germline V gene (reference sequence). In nucleotides, the CDR3 is TGTGCCACGTCGGAGGGAGCAAGAGAGACCCAGTACTTC. Residues: CATSEGARETQYF.

The chain has TRBV9 and TRBJ2-3; D gene uncertain. CDR1 SGDLS and CDR2 YYNGEE come from the germline V gene. The CDR3 extends over 13 amino acids. V was pared by 0 bases and J by 6 bases, with 8 bases between. CDR3 bases: TGTGCCAGCAGCGTAGCCGCATCTGATACGCAGTATTTT. Amino acids: CASSVAASDTQYF.

This rearrangement joins TRBV4-1 to TRBJ2-7; D perhaps matches TRBD2 (6 bases). Trimming pared 1 base from V and 3 bases from J, leaving 22 bases between. CDR3 size: 18 residues. Germline loops: CDR1 MGHRA, CDR2 YSYEKL. The CDR3 here is CASSQAPMGGRVLYEQYF. CDR3 sequence (DNA): TGCGCCAGCAGCCAAGCCCCAATGGGGGGACGAGTCCTCTACGAGCAGTACTTC.

V gene TRBV6-5 combines with J gene TRBJ1-5; no firm D call. V gave up 2 bases and J gave up 4 bases, with 6 bases separating them. The CDR3 runs 13 residues. CDR1 and CDR2 (germline): MNHEY, SVGAGI. The CDR3 is CASSYDGNQPQHF. The CDR3 DNA is TGTGCCAGCAGTTACGACGGGAATCAGCCCCAGCATTTT.

This rearrangement joins TRBV5-4 to TRBJ1-2; the D gene is possibly TRBD1 (6 bases). This CDR3 is built from 14 residues. Trimming removed 0 bases from V and 6 bases from J, with 12 bases in between. CDR1 and CDR2 from the germline V gene are SGHNT and YYREEE (reference sequence). The CDR3 DNA is TGTGCCAGCAGCTTGGTCGCAGGGGTGGATGGCTACACCTTC. As protein: CASSLVAGVDGYTF.

The V and J genes are TRBV5-4 and TRBJ1-1; D gene unclear. Trimming stripped 2 bases from V and 0 bases from J, with 11 bases between. CDR1 and CDR2 (germline): SGHNT, YYREEE (reference sequence). The CDR3 length is 15 residues. CDR3 residues: CASSFGSPMNTEAFF. The CDR3 region has the DNA TGTGCCAGCAGCTTCGGGTCACCCATGAACACTGAAGCTTTCTTT.

This rearrangement joins TRBV12-3 or TRBV12-4 to TRBJ2-7; a possible D gene is TRBD2 (5 bases). Trimming removed 3 bases at V and 3 bases at J, with 9 bases between. The CDR3 is 13 residues long. CDR3 DNA sequence: TGTGCCAGCAGTTTCGCCCGGGACTACGAGCAGTACTTC. Protein sequence: CASSFARDYEQYF.

This clone has a single count. V gene TRBV11-2 combines with J gene TRBJ2-5; 8 bases agree with TRBD1. Germline values: CDR1 SGHAT, CDR2 FQNNGV. The CDR3 length is 14 residues. J was trimmed by 5 bases and V by 5 bases; bases with no gene match: 7. The CDR3 bases are TGTGCCAGCAGCGGGCCAGGGGGCCTGGAGACCCAGTACTTC. As protein: CASSGPGGLETQYF.